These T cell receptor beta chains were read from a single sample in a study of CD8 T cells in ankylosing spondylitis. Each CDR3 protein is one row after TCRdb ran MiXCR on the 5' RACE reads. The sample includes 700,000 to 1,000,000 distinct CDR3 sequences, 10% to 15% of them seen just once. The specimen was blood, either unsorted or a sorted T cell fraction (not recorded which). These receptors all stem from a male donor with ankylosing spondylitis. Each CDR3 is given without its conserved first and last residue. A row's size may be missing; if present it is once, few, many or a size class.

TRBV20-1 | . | SASGWPTYNEQF
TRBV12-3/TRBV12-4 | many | ASAVGTDTQY
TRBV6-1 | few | ATTFLSDTQY
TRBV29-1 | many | SLEPTQETQY
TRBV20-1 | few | SAGRLAGGADTQY
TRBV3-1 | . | ASSQVTGTSGRRAQF
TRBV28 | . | ASGRVSVTQY
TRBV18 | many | ASSPRQANTGELF
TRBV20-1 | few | SARGEGLNEQF
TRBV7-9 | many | ASSFGFHTEAF
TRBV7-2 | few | ASSPQQAQPLL
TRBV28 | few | ASSIFFQKVF
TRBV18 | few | ASSPTDRGYT
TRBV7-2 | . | ASSPQLRGNTEAF
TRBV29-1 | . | SVREGGVAYEQY
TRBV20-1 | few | SANGGGLPYNEQF
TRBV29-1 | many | SVVSPHLYGYT
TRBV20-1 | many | SARVLAGGNEQF
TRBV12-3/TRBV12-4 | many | ASRQGDSPLH
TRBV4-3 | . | ASSRRTGVDGYT
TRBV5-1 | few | ASSWAGEAATDTQY
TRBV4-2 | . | ASSQPGTANTIY
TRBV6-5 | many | ASSSPREQF
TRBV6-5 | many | ASTYSQLGGYT
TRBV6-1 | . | ASRSEGGGETQY
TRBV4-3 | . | ASSHSGRFEKLF
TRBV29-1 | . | SVVIGNSNQPQH
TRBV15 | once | ATSREGRTPRQQY
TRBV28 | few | ASSFFRQTPLGYGYT
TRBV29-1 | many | SVYRSGASQY
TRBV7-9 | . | ASSLEVTSATYEQY
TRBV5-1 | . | ASSSTTEKLF
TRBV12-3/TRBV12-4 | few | ASSYHTNYGYT
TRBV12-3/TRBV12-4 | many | ASKRMWVDNSPLH
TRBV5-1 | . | ASSLGPFVGNSPLH
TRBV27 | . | ASSLRQGEIYEQY
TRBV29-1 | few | SVEDQASLYNEQF
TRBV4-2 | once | ASSPSRDRLIEQY
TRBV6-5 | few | ASSSLGLDDQPQH
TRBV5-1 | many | ASSWVGQMNTEAF
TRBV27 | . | ASSLLNPNSGETQY
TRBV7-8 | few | ASSLNLYTQY
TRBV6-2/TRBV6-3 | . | ASSQRSWSSYEQY